Presented here are 23 T cell receptor beta chains from one specimen sequenced in a study of CD8 T cells in Susac syndrome. A quantity of about 0.5 to 1 ug RNA underwent reverse transcription using random hexamers. TCRdb processed the immunoSEQ multiplex PCR reads anew with MiXCR; each CDR3 protein has one entry. The sample gives about 240,000 distinct CDR3 sequences, almost 97% of which show up once; around 0.093% is in the top ten. The source material was CD4+ T cells from PBMCs. These TCRs come from a human donor with Susac syndrome.

This clonotype was seen just once. This chain connects TRBV19 to TRBJ1-2, with TRBD1 matching over 10 bases. V gave up 5 bases and J gave up 8 bases; unmatched junction bases: 11. The V gene's germline CDR1 is LNHDA and CDR2 SQIVND (reference sequence). The CDR3 covers 15 residues. Written as DNA, the CDR3 is TGTGCCAGTAGTCCCCGGGACAGGGGAGGAATAGGCTACACCTTC. This translates into CASSPRDRGGIGYTF. Based on the CDR3 plus reference TRBV19 and TRBJ1-2, the full variable domain is DGGITQSPKYLFRKEGQNVTLSCEQNLNHDAMYWYRQDPGQGLRLIYYSQIVNDFQKGDIAEGYSVSREKKESFPLTVTSAQKNPTAFYLCASSPRDRGGIGYTFGSGTRLTVV.

The chain is built from TRBV4-2 and TRBJ2-5; no reliable D call. Germline CDR1 and CDR2: LGHNA and YNFKEQ. This CDR3 region has 16 residues. V was shortened by 0 bases and J by 2 bases, with 13 bases between the two germline ends. CDR3 loop: CASSQDPLPTQETQYF. The CDR3 region has the DNA TGTGCCAGCAGCCAAGATCCACTCCCCACGCAAGAGACCCAGTACTTC.

The chain couples TRBV9 to TRBJ1-1; 9 nucleotides line up with TRBD1. CDR3 size: 15 residues. Germline lookup yields CDR1 SGDLS and CDR2 YYNGEE. The junction had 6 bases not matched to a gene; V was cut back by 1 base and J by 5 bases. The CDR3 loop is CASSVSLDRGTEAFF. Written as DNA, the CDR3 is TGTGCCAGCAGCGTATCCCTTGACAGGGGGACTGAAGCTTTCTTT.

This clonotype was observed a few times. This chain links TRBV9 with TRBJ2-3; D uncertain. The CDR3 extends over 14 amino acids. Germline CDR1 is SGDLS and CDR2 is YYNGEE. V was cut by 4 bases and J by 0 bases, with 9 bases left in between. The CDR3 bases are TGTGCCAGCAGCCTTAGCTGGAGCACAGATACGCAGTATTTT. It codes for CASSLSWSTDTQYF. Drawing the rest from reference TRBV9 and TRBJ2-3, the complete variable domain is DSGVTQTPKHLITATGQRVTLRCSPRSGDLSVYWYQQSLDQGLQFLIQYYNGEERAKGNILERFSAQQFPDLHSELNLSSLELGDSALYFCASSLSWSTDTQYFGPGTRLTVL.

This chain uses TRBV15 with TRBJ2-7; D remains ambiguous. V was trimmed by 1 base and J by 2 bases, leaving 15 bases between them. The CDR3 has 16 amino acids. CDR1 is LNHNV, CDR2 YYDKDF, per germline (reference sequence). The CDR3 bases are TGTGCCACCAGCAGAGGGTCCGGAGCTCTCACCTACGAGCAGTACTTC. Protein product: CATSRGSGALTYEQYF.

CDR3 amino acids: CASSFSGQGSSETQYF. As DNA, the CDR3 is TGCGCCAGCAGCTTCTCGGGACAGGGGTCCTCGGAGACCCAGTACTTC. V and J are TRBV5-1 and TRBJ2-5; 10 bases map to TRBD1. The CDR3 runs 16 residues. Unmatched junction bases numbered 9, after V lost 2 bases and J lost 5 bases. Germline loops: CDR1 SGHRS, CDR2 YFSETQ.

The rearrangement joins TRBV20-1 to TRBJ2-7; D gene uncertain. V shed 6 bases and J shed 2 bases, with 14 bases lying between them. The CDR3 covers 13 residues. The germline gives CDR1 DFQATT, CDR2 SNEGSKA (reference sequence). The CDR3 loop reads CSALRDATYEQYF. The CDR3 nucleotides read TGCAGTGCCCTTAGAGACGCTACCTACGAGCAGTACTTC.

This CDR3 reads CASSQTGTSSYEQYF. Here the CDR3 DNA reads TGTGCCAGCAGCCAAACCGGGACTAGCTCCTACGAGCAGTACTTC. The chain joins TRBV4-2 to TRBJ2-7, with TRBD2 identical over 8 bases. Trimming removed 2 bases from V and 0 bases from J; junction bases left unmatched: 3. This CDR3 has 15 residues. The germline gives CDR1 LGHNA, CDR2 YNFKEQ.

The genes are TRBV4-2 and TRBJ2-1; no clear D. Germline V gene sequence: CDR1 LGHNA, CDR2 YNFKEQ. The V end was cut by 0 bases, the J end by 6 bases, with 6 bases between. The CDR3 sequence is 13 residues long. Here the CDR3 reads CASSQDPVNEQFF. In nucleotides, the CDR3 is TGTGCCAGCAGCCAAGATCCGGTCAATGAGCAGTTCTTC.

The chain recombines TRBV6-5 with TRBJ2-7, with 7 positions matching TRBD1. Germline V CDR1 and CDR2: MNHEY, SVGAGI. The J segment lost 6 bases and the V segment lost 6 bases, leaving 11 bases of the junction unmatched. The CDR3 is made up of 14 amino acids. CDR3 amino acids: CASSRRVGGGEQYF. DNA for the CDR3: TGTGCCAGCAGCCGCCGCGTAGGGGGCGGCGAGCAGTACTTC.

This chain joins TRBV9 and TRBJ2-4; D not resolved. CDR1 SGDLS and CDR2 YYNGEE come from the germline V gene. Trimming shortened V by 7 bases and J by 1 base, and 3 bases separated the two germline ends. The CDR3 extends over 11 amino acids. The CDR3 protein is CASGAKNIQYF. CDR3 bases: TGTGCCAGCGGGGCCAAAAACATTCAGTACTTC.

V gene TRBV9 combines with J gene TRBJ1-4, with 9 bases lining up with TRBD1. The CDR3 sequence is 17 residues long. Germline CDR1 and CDR2: SGDLS and YYNGEE. Trimming cost V 3 bases and J 5 bases; bases outside gene matches: 11. The chain's CDR3 is CASSDEQTGGENEKLFF. CDR3 DNA: TGTGCCAGCAGCGACGAACAAACAGGGGGCGAGAATGAAAAACTGTTTTTT.

The genes are TRBV3-1 and TRBJ1-2; weak D call: TRBD1 (5 bases). This CDR3 is 16 amino acids long. V was trimmed by 1 base and J by 4 bases, leaving 16 bases between them. The V gene's germline CDR1 is LGHDT and CDR2 YNNKEL (reference sequence). The CDR3 here is CASSQGVGALSYGYTF. CDR3 in DNA: TGTGCCAGCAGCCAAGGCGTAGGGGCGCTAAGCTATGGCTACACCTTC.

V and J are TRBV3-1 and TRBJ2-5; no reliable D call. CDR1 and CDR2 from the germline V gene are LGHDT and YNNKEL (reference sequence). The CDR3 has 15 residues. Trimming stripped 7 bases from V and 1 base from J, with 16 bases between. CDR3 in amino acids: CASTPASDRQETQYF. CDR3 DNA: TGTGCCAGCACCCCCGCATCGGACCGCCAAGAGACCCAGTACTTC.

The chain couples TRBV5-1 to TRBJ1-2, with D possibly TRBD1 on 6 matching bases. The germline CDR1 and CDR2 sequences are SGHRS and YFSETQ. This CDR3 region has 15 residues. V dropped 7 bases and J dropped 4 bases, with 20 bases sitting between them. CDR3 DNA sequence: TGCGCCAGCGCGCGAGACGGGGGCGCGGGCTATGGCTACACCTTC. This sequence encodes CASARDGGAGYGYTF.

V usage is TRBV4-1 and J usage is TRBJ2-3; D perhaps matches TRBD2 (5 bases). Deletions cut 1 base from V and 4 bases from J, with 12 bases between. The CDR3 is 15 amino acids. Per the germline V gene, CDR1 is MGHRA and CDR2 is YSYEKL. CDR3 nucleotides: TGCGCCAGCAGCCAAGGATTAGTCGGGGCAGATACGCAGTATTTT. Amino acids: CASSQGLVGADTQYF.

DNA of the CDR3: TGTGCCAGCAGTTTATCGATAAGGGGAGGGAAGCAGTTCTTC. It specifies CASSLSIRGGKQFF. The rearrangement joins TRBV27 to TRBJ2-1; the match to TRBD2 covers 7 bases. The CDR3 loop spans 14 amino acids. Germline CDR1 and CDR2: MNHEY and SMNVEV (reference sequence). V dropped 0 bases and J dropped 11; count of bases not matched to a gene: 7.

This chain connects TRBV20-1 to TRBJ2-5; possibly TRBD1 for D (6 bases). The CDR3 length is 13 residues. Trimming removed 2 bases at V and 2 bases at J, with 9 bases between. Germline assignment: CDR1 DFQATT and CDR2 SNEGSKA (reference sequence). CDR3 sequence: CSARKQGQETQYF. CDR3 sequence (DNA): TGCAGTGCTAGAAAACAGGGTCAAGAGACCCAGTACTTC.

The chain recombines TRBV20-1 with TRBJ2-7; either TRBD1 or TRBD2 may fit D (5 bases each). The CDR3 extends over 15 amino acids. The germline gives CDR1 DFQATT, CDR2 SNEGSKA (reference sequence). The V end was cut by 0 bases, the J end by 0 bases, with 12 bases between. The DNA for the CDR3 is TGCAGTGCTAGAGATCCCCGGGGCGGCTCCTACGAGCAGTACTTC. Amino acids: CSARDPRGGSYEQYF.

V is TRBV5-4 and J is TRBJ2-5; D not resolved. Germline V gives CDR1 SGHNT, CDR2 YYREEE (reference sequence). V gave up 4 bases and J gave up 5 bases, with 18 bases separating them. The CDR3 has 15 residues. The CDR3 DNA is TGTGCCAGCAGCCCGCGGTTTCGCGTGGCGGAGACCCAGTACTTC. Translation: CASSPRFRVAETQYF.

The chain links TRBV29-1 to TRBJ1-5; no definite D call. Germline loops: CDR1 SQVTM, CDR2 ANQGSEA. Trimming left V 0 bases short and J 1 base short, with 4 bases between. The CDR3 loop spans 13 amino acids. The CDR3 DNA reads as TGCAGCGTTGAAGATTCGAGCAATCAGCCCCAGCATTTT. Protein sequence: CSVEDSSNQPQHF.

This clonotype was seen once. The chain is built from TRBV14 and TRBJ1-1; D possibly corresponds to TRBD1 (6 bases). V lost 10 bases and J lost 0, with 12 bases in between. The CDR3 totals 13 residues. Germline-derived CDR1 and CDR2 are SGHDN and FVKESK. This chain's CDR3 is CAIRGGMNTEAFF. In nucleotides, the CDR3 is TGTGCCATCCGAGGGGGGATGAACACTGAAGCTTTCTTT. Based on the CDR3 plus reference TRBV14 and TRBJ1-1, the full variable domain is EAGVTQFPSHSVIEKGQTVTLRCDPISGHDNLYWYRRVMGKEIKFLLHFVKESKQDESGMPNNRFLAERTGGTYSTLKVQPAELEDSGVYFCAIRGGMNTEAFFGQGTRLTVV.

The rearrangement uses TRBV28 and TRBJ1-2, with TRBD1 matching over 12 bases. The CDR3 contains 16 residues. Germline CDR1 MDHEN, CDR2 SYDVKM. V lost 7 bases to trimming and J lost 2 bases; unmatched junction nucleotides: 8. The CDR3 nucleotides read TGTGCCAGCACGTCGTTCGGGACAGGGGGCAACTATGGCTACACCTTC. It is translated as CASTSFGTGGNYGYTF.